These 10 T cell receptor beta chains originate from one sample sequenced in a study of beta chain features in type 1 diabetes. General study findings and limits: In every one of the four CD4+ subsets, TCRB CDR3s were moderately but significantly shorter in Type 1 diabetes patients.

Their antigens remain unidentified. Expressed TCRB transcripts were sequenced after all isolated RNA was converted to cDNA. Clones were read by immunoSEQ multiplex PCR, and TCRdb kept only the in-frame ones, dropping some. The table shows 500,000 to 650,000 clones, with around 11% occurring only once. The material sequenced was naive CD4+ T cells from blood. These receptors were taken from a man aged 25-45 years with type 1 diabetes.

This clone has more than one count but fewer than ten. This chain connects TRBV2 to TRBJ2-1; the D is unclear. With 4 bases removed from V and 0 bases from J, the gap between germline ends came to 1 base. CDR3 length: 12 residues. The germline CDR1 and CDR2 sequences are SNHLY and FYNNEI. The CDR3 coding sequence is TGTGCCAGCAGTGCCTCCTACAATGAGCAGTTCTTC. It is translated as CASSASYNEQFF.

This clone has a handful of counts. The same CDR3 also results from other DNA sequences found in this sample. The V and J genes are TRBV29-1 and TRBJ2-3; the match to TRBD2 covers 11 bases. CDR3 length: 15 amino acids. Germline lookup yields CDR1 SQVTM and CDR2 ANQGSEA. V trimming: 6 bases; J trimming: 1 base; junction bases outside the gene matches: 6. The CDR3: CSVAGTSGRTDTQYF. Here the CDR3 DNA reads TGCAGCGTGGCCGGGACTAGCGGTCGCACAGATACGCAGTATTTT.

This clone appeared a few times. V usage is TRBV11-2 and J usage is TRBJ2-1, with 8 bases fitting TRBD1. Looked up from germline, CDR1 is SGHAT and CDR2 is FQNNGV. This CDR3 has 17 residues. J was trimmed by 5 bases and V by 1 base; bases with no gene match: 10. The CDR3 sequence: CASSLVSRTGMDNEQFF. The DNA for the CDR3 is TGTGCCAGCAGCTTAGTATCTAGGACAGGGATGGACAATGAGCAGTTCTTC.

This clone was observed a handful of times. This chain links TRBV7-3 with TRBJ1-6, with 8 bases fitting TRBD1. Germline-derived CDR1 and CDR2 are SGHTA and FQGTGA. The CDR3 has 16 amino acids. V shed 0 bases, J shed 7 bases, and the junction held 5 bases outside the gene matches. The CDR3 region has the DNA TGTGCCAGCAGCTTAACTACGGACAGGGTAAATTCACCCCTCCACTTT. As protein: CASSLTTDRVNSPLHF.

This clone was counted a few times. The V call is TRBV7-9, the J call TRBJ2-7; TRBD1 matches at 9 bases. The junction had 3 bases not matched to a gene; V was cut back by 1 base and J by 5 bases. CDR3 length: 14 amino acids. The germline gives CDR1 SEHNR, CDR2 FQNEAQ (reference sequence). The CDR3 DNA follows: TGTGCCAGCAGCTTAGGGACAGGGGACCACGAGCAGTACTTC. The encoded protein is CASSLGTGDHEQYF.

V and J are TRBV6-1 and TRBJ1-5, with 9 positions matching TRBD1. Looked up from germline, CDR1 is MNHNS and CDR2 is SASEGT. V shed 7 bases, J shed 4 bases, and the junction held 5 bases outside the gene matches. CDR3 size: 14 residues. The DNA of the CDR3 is TGTGCCAGCACCCGGGACAGGGAGAATCAGCCCCAGCATTTT. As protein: CASTRDRENQPQHF.

CDR3 in amino acids: CASSAGTGLGSNQPQHF. DNA of the CDR3: TGTGCCAGCAGCGCCGGGACAGGGTTAGGGAGCAATCAGCCCCAGCATTTT. This chain connects TRBV9 to TRBJ1-5; 9 bases map to TRBD1. This CDR3 region has 17 residues. The germline V gene encodes CDR1 SGDLS and CDR2 YYNGEE. With 3 bases clipped from V and 1 base from J, the junction kept 8 bases outside the gene matches.

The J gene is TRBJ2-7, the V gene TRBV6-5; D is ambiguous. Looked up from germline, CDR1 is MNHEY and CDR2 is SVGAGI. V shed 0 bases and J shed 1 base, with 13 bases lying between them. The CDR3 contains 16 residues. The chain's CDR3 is CASSYSQPPGSYEQYF. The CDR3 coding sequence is TGTGCCAGCAGTTACTCACAACCCCCTGGGTCCTACGAGCAGTACTTC.

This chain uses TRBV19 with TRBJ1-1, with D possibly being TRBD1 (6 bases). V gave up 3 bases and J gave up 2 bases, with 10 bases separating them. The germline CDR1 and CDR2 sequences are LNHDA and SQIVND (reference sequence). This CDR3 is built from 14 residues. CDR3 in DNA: TGTGCCAGTAGTATTCGACAGGTCAACACTGAAGCTTTCTTT. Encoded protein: CASSIRQVNTEAFF.

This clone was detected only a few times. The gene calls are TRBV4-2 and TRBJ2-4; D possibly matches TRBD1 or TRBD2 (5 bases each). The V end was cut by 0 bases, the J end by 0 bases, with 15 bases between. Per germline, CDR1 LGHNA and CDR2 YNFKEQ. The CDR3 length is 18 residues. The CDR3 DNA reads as TGTGCCAGCAGCCAAGATCCCGGGGCCCGACTAGCCAAAAACATTCAGTACTTC. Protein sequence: CASSQDPGARLAKNIQYF.